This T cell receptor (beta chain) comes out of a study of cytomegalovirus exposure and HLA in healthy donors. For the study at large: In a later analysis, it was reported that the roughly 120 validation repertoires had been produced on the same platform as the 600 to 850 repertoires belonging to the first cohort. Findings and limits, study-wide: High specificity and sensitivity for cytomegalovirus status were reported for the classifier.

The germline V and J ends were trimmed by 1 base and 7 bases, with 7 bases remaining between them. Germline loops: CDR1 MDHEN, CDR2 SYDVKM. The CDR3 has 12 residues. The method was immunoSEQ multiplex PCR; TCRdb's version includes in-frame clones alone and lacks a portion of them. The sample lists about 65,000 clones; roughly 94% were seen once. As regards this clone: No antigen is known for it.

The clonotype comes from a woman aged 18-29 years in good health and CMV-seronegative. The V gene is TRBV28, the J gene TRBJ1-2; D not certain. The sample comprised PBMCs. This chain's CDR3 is CASSLSRGGYTF. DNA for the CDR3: TGTGCCAGCAGTTTATCCCGGGGTGGCTACACCTTC.